This T cell receptor (beta chain) came from a study of shared clonotypes between healthy human individuals. In germline, CDR1 is MNHNY, CDR2 SVGAGI (reference sequence). CDR3 length: 12 amino acids. J gave up 8 bases and V 2 bases, and 2 bases lay outside the gene matches. Over several immunoSEQ plates, each subset's genomic DNA was distributed in even portions. Using immunoSEQ multiplex PCR, the repertoire was profiled, and TCRdb retains in-frame clones only, with some absent. Of more than 550,000 clones listed, 55% to 80% were seen once; the top ten hold approximately 1.7%. The sequence was obtained from a woman aged 25 to 39 in good health. Sequenced: memory CD4+ T cells sorted from blood. Sample subset: CD45RA-negative fraction. The rearrangement uses TRBV6-6 and TRBJ1-2, with 7 bases aligning to TRBD1. The CDR3 reads CASSYDRVGYTF. The CDR3, as DNA: TGTGCCAGCAGTTACGACAGGGTGGGCTACACCTTC.